The 32 T cell receptor beta chains below were found in one sample sequenced in a study of shared T cell receptors in the human thymus. Sequenced by immunoSEQ multiplex PCR; TCRdb stores in-frame clones only, minus some. The sample contains roughly 550,000 clones, approximately 80% of which appear only once. The same sample was also used in a study of human thymus T cells.

Sequences were obtained from thymocytes. The receptors stem from a boy under three years old with a congenital heart defect.

This chain connects TRBV15 to TRBJ1-5, with a possible D match to TRBD1 (6 bases). Trimming cost V 3 bases and J 11 bases, with 20 bases left between them. Germline assignment: CDR1 LNHNV and CDR2 YYDKDF (reference sequence). The CDR3 contains 15 residues. The CDR3 coding sequence is TGTGCCACCAGCAGCTGGACAGATCCCTCTTCAGCCCAGCATTTT. Translation gives CATSSWTDPSSAQHF.

This clone was detected only a few times. This chain uses TRBV6-5 with TRBJ1-2; D call uncertain. This CDR3 comprises 16 residues. Trimming stripped 5 bases from V and 8 bases from J, with 24 bases between. Germline V gene data show CDR1 as MNHEY and CDR2 as SVGAGI. CDR3 coding DNA: TGTGCCAGCAGTCACTGGGCCCGGAATTCAGGAGGGGGCTACACCTTC. It is translated as CASSHWARNSGGGYTF.

This clone came up a few times. V gene TRBV4-3 combines with J gene TRBJ2-7; D is possibly TRBD2 (5 bases). The CDR3 covers 16 residues. V was clipped by 0 bases and J by 0 bases, with 12 bases between them. Germline CDR1 is LGHNA and CDR2 is YSLEER. This chain's CDR3 is CASSQDRSSPSYEQYF. CDR3 in DNA: TGCGCCAGCAGCCAAGATCGGTCTAGCCCCTCCTACGAGCAGTACTTC.

CDR3 in amino acids: CASTLKSPGLASYASYNEQFF. CDR3 DNA: TGTGCCAGCACCCTAAAGTCTCCGGGACTAGCGTCCTATGCCTCCTACAATGAGCAGTTCTTC. The rearrangement joins TRBV12-1 to TRBJ2-1; the table's D call, TRBD2, has no DNA check behind it. TRBV12-1 is termed a pseudogene. This CDR3 has 21 residues.

Only a few counts were recorded for this clone. The chain uses TRBV4-3 and TRBJ2-7; 10 nucleotides match TRBD2. V trimming: 4 bases; J trimming: 2 bases; junction bases outside the gene matches: 5. Germline assignment: CDR1 LGHNA and CDR2 YSLEER. There are 15 residues in the CDR3. CDR3 DNA sequence: TGCGCCAGCAGCCGCAGGACTAGCGGAACCTACGAGCAGTACTTC. Its protein is CASSRRTSGTYEQYF.

The chain links TRBV7-2 to TRBJ2-3; TRBD2 agrees at 10 bases. J was trimmed by 5 bases and V by 4 bases; bases with no gene match: 12. Germline V gene sequence: CDR1 SGHTA, CDR2 FQGNSA. This CDR3 spans 17 amino acids. The CDR3 here is CASSSRLAGRLVDTQYF. CDR3 sequence (DNA): TGTGCCAGCAGCTCCAGACTAGCGGGCCGACTGGTAGATACGCAGTATTTT.

The genes are TRBV6-1 and TRBJ2-1; D may be TRBD1 (5 bases). The V gene's germline CDR1 is MNHNS and CDR2 SASEGT. This CDR3 spans 14 amino acids. The V end lost 4 bases, the J end lost 2 bases, and 9 bases lay between the germline ends. The CDR3 is CASSVGQTYNEQFF. CDR3 sequence (DNA): TGTGCCAGCAGTGTCGGACAAACCTACAATGAGCAGTTCTTC.

The rearrangement uses TRBV21-1 and TRBJ1-2; TRBD1 is taken as the D call from the table, unchecked against the DNA. TRBV21-1 is a documented pseudogene. The CDR3 runs 15 residues. CDR3 protein: CASRPRDRAPPGYTF. CDR3 nucleotides: TGTGCCAGCAGACCACGGGACAGGGCCCCCCCTGGCTACACCTTC.

The V and J genes are TRBV10-3 and TRBJ2-7; 9 nucleotides agree with TRBD2. Germline V CDR1 and CDR2: ENHRY, SYGVKD. Germline trimming cut 1 base from V and 4 bases from J; bases unmatched to any gene: 11. The CDR3 spans 17 residues. The CDR3 DNA reads TGTGCCATCAGTGAGTGGGTCCCTAGCGGGACGCGATACGAGCAGTACTTC. Translation: CAISEWVPSGTRYEQYF.

This clone appeared a single time. This sequence joins TRBV6-1 and TRBJ1-3, with a tentative D call TRBD1 (6 bases). V was trimmed by 3 bases and J by 3 bases, leaving 12 bases between them. The CDR3 covers 15 residues. Germline CDR1 is MNHNS and CDR2 is SASEGT. CDR3 nucleotides: TGTGCCAGCAGTGATACAGGGCCATATGGAAACACCATATATTTT. Its translation: CASSDTGPYGNTIYF.

This clone was counted between two and nine times. V gene TRBV6-1 combines with J gene TRBJ2-5, with 13 nucleotides matching TRBD2. Gene TRBJ2-7 matches the end of the DNA better, so the J call may be wrong. CDR3 length: 15 amino acids. Germline-derived CDR1 and CDR2 are MNHNS and SASEGT. CDR3 residues: CASRKTSGRTYEQYF. DNA for the CDR3: TGTGCCAGCAGGAAGACTAGCGGGAGGACCTACGAGCAGTACTTC.

The chain couples TRBV7-9 to TRBJ2-7; D may be TRBD2 (6 bases). The CDR3 is made up of 14 amino acids. Trimming shortened V by 1 base and J by 5 bases, and 12 bases separated the two germline ends. Germline V lookup: CDR1 SEHNR, CDR2 FQNEAQ (reference sequence). The CDR3 here is CASSLVGGDHEQYF. CDR3 coding DNA: TGTGCCAGCAGCTTAGTGGGCGGGGACCACGAGCAGTACTTC.

The V and J genes are TRBV11-2 and TRBJ2-5; perhaps TRBD1 as D (6 bases). The CDR3 sequence is 13 residues long. Germline V gene lookup returns CDR1 SGHAT and CDR2 FQNNGV. V was shortened by 5 bases and J by 5 bases, with 12 bases between the two germline ends. CDR3 loop: CASSRQVGETQYF. The DNA of the CDR3 is TGTGCCAGCAGCCGACAGGTCGGGGAGACCCAGTACTTC.

The chain links TRBV7-9 to TRBJ1-3; perhaps TRBD1 as D (5 bases). CDR1 and CDR2 (germline): SEHNR, FQNEAQ (reference sequence). V lost 0 bases and J 2 bases, leaving 14 bases between the germline ends. The CDR3 has 17 amino acids. The CDR3 coding sequence is TGTGCCAGCAGCTTAGCGGAGGGGCGAGGGGCTGGAAACACCATATATTTT. This codes for CASSLAEGRGAGNTIYF.

The rearrangement uses TRBV5-1 and TRBJ1-5, with a weak D call TRBD1 (5 bases). Germline CDR1 reads SGHRS; CDR2 reads YFSETQ. Between the trimmed V and J ends, which lost 4 bases and 7 bases, there was a span of 12 bases. The CDR3 totals 13 residues. CDR3: CASSPHGGQPQHF. The CDR3 DNA sequence: TGCGCCAGCAGCCCACACGGGGGGCAGCCCCAGCATTTT.

The genes are TRBV7-2 and TRBJ1-3; weak D call: TRBD1 (6 bases). CDR1 and CDR2 (germline): SGHTA, FQGNSA. The CDR3 loop spans 15 amino acids. V dropped 4 bases and J dropped 3 bases, with 13 bases sitting between them. The CDR3 DNA is TGTGCCAGCAGCTGGGGTCTAGGGGGTGGAAACACCATATATTTT. It specifies CASSWGLGGGNTIYF.

The chain has TRBV10-1 and TRBJ2-7, with 13 bases identical to TRBD2. CDR3 length: 14 residues. The germline V gene encodes CDR1 WNHNN and CDR2 SYGVQD (reference sequence). V shed 6 bases, J shed 4 bases, and the junction held 3 bases outside the gene matches. The DNA for the CDR3 is TGCGCCAGCAGGACTAGCGGGAGGATTTACGAGCAGTACTTC. It specifies CASRTSGRIYEQYF.

The J gene is TRBJ2-5, the V gene TRBV11-2; TRBD2 matches 9 bases. Trimming removed 4 bases from V and 1 base from J; junction bases left unmatched: 4. Germline values: CDR1 SGHAT, CDR2 FQNNGV. The CDR3 length is 15 residues. DNA for the CDR3: TGTGCCAGCAGCTCGCCGACTAGCGGCCAAGAGACCCAGTACTTC. It codes for CASSSPTSGQETQYF.

J is TRBJ1-5 and V is TRBV30; 10 nucleotides align to TRBD1. The junction had 8 bases not matched to a gene; V was cut back by 6 bases and J by 0 bases. The CDR3 sequence is 16 residues long. Germline CDR1 GTSNPN, CDR2 SVGIG (reference sequence). The CDR3 loop reads CACSGQGDYSNQPQHF. As DNA, the CDR3 is TGTGCCTGTAGCGGACAGGGGGATTATAGCAATCAGCCCCAGCATTTT.

The genes are TRBV6-4 and TRBJ2-1, with 9 bases lining up with TRBD2. V dropped 4 bases and J dropped 9; count of bases not matched to a gene: 10. CDR1 and CDR2 from the germline V gene are MRHNA and SNTAGT. The CDR3 is 15 amino acids. CDR3 sequence: CASSVEAGGPSEQFF. CDR3 nucleotides: TGTGCCAGCAGTGTTGAGGCGGGAGGGCCGAGTGAGCAGTTCTTC.

The chain joins TRBV11-2 to TRBJ2-7; TRBD1 agrees at 7 bases. Germline trimming cut 5 bases from V and 2 bases from J; bases unmatched to any gene: 9. CDR3 length: 15 residues. Germline lookup yields CDR1 SGHAT and CDR2 FQNNGV. In DNA form, the CDR3 reads TGTGCCAGCAGCCCCGACAGGGAGAGGCCCTACGAGCAGTACTTC. Translating it yields CASSPDRERPYEQYF.

This chain links TRBV4-1 with TRBJ2-3; D is uncertain. There are 13 residues in the CDR3. The germline V gene encodes CDR1 MGHRA and CDR2 YSYEKL. The V gene lost 5 bases and the J gene lost 5 bases, with 11 bases spanning the gap. CDR3 nucleotides: TGCGCCAGCAGCACTCAGGTTAAAGATACGCAGTATTTT. This encodes CASSTQVKDTQYF.

This clone came up a few times. The V call is TRBV5-6, the J call TRBJ1-1; a possible D gene is TRBD1 (5 bases). The CDR3 runs 17 residues. CDR1 SGHDT and CDR2 YYEEEE come from the germline V gene. V shed 4 bases and J shed 2 bases, with 21 bases lying between them. The CDR3: CASSPSEAGRRNTEAFF. DNA of the CDR3: TGTGCCAGCAGCCCCTCAGAGGCAGGGAGGAGAAACACTGAAGCTTTCTTT. The full variable domain, rest sourced from reference TRBV5-6 and TRBJ1-1, is DAGVTQSPTHLIKTRGQQVTLRCSPKSGHDTVSWYQQALGQGPQFIFQYYEEEERQRGNFPDRFSGHQFPNYSSELNVNALLLGDSALYLCASSPSEAGRRNTEAFFGQGTRLTVV.

The J gene is TRBJ2-7, the V gene TRBV27; 7 bases line up with TRBD2. In germline, CDR1 is MNHEY, CDR2 SMNVEV (reference sequence). V dropped 3 bases and J dropped 1; count of bases not matched to a gene: 9. The CDR3 covers 16 residues. The DNA for the CDR3 is TGTGCCAGCAGTTTGGGGGGGGGAGGTTTGTCCTACGAGCAGTACTTC. This encodes CASSLGGGGLSYEQYF.

V usage is TRBV5-1 and J usage is TRBJ1-5, with TRBD1 matching 9 bases. CDR1 and CDR2 from the germline V gene are SGHRS and YFSETQ. CDR3 length: 13 residues. Losses at the gene ends were 4 bases for V and 7 bases for J; bases not matched to a gene: 3. CDR3 sequence: CASSVTGGQPQHF. The CDR3 nucleotides are TGCGCCAGCAGCGTGACAGGGGGGCAGCCCCAGCATTTT.

The chain joins TRBV4-2 to TRBJ1-1, with D unclear. CDR1 is LGHNA, CDR2 YNFKEQ, per germline. Trimming removed 0 bases from V and 3 bases from J, with 20 bases in between. The CDR3 totals 18 residues. The CDR3 reads CASSQDTVRQRVYTEAFF. The CDR3 DNA reads as TGTGCCAGCAGCCAAGATACGGTCAGGCAGCGGGTCTACACTGAAGCTTTCTTT.

The genes are TRBV19 and TRBJ1-1; D not certain. The CDR3 length is 13 residues. V was pared by 2 bases and J by 6 bases, with 10 bases between. Germline CDR1 and CDR2: LNHDA and SQIVND (reference sequence). The CDR3 DNA reads as TGTGCCAGTAGTATACCCCCCTCGGCTGAAGCTTTCTTT. This gives the protein CASSIPPSAEAFF.

The V gene is TRBV29-1, the J gene TRBJ2-5, with 12 bases aligning to TRBD2. The CDR3 is 16 residues long. CDR1 is SQVTM and CDR2 is ANQGSEA in the germline V gene. V trimming: 4 bases; J trimming: 1 base; junction bases outside the gene matches: 7. CDR3 bases: TGCAGCGTTGGGAGGACTAGCGGGACGACCCAAGAGACCCAGTACTTC. Amino acid sequence: CSVGRTSGTTQETQYF.

The genes are TRBV19 and TRBJ2-7; D call uncertain. This CDR3 is built from 14 residues. Per germline, CDR1 LNHDA and CDR2 SQIVND (reference sequence). Trimming removed 3 bases at V and 6 bases at J, with 15 bases between. As DNA, the CDR3 is TGTGCCAGTAGTATCTCGGGTCTCAGCTGCGAGCAGTACTTC. Translated: CASSISGLSCEQYF.

The chain carries TRBV7-9 and TRBJ1-1, with 7 bases aligning to TRBD1. This CDR3 comprises 17 residues. Germline-derived CDR1 and CDR2 are SEHNR and FQNEAQ (reference sequence). V shed 1 base, J shed 7 bases, and the junction held 15 bases outside the gene matches. The CDR3 spells CASSLVLTGNIGDEAFF. In DNA form, the CDR3 reads TGTGCCAGCAGCTTAGTCCTGACAGGGAATATTGGGGATGAAGCTTTCTTT.

J is TRBJ2-1 and V is TRBV2; D might be TRBD1 (6 bases). CDR3 length: 16 amino acids. Germline assignment: CDR1 SNHLY and CDR2 FYNNEI. The V and J ends lost 5 bases and 1 base respectively, with 15 bases between them. Here the CDR3 reads CASSLGQSLSYNEQFF. In nucleotides, the CDR3 is TGTGCCAGCAGTCTCGGACAGTCCCTATCCTACAATGAGCAGTTCTTC.

This chain links TRBV4-3 with TRBJ2-2, with 10 positions matching TRBD2. V shed 1 base, J shed 8 bases, and the junction held 16 bases outside the gene matches. Germline V gene data show CDR1 as LGHNA and CDR2 as YSLEER. CDR3 length: 19 residues. CDR3 coding DNA: TGCGCCAGCAGCCAAGTTGGCGGCCTAGCGGGAGACCTGGGAGGGGAGCTGTTTTTT. It encodes CASSQVGGLAGDLGGELFF.